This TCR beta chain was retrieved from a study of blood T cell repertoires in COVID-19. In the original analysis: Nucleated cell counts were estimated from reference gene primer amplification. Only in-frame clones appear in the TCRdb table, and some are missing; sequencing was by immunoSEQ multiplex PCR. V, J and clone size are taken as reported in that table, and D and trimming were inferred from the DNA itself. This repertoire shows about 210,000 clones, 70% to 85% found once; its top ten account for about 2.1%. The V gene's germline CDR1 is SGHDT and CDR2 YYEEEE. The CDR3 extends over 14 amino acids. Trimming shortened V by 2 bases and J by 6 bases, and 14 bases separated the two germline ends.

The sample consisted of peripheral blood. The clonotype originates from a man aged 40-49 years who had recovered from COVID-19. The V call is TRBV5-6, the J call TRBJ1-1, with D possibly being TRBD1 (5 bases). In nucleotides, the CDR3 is TGTGCCAGCAGCTTCGTCGGGGGGTTAGCTGAAGCTTTCTTT. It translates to CASSFVGGLAEAFF.